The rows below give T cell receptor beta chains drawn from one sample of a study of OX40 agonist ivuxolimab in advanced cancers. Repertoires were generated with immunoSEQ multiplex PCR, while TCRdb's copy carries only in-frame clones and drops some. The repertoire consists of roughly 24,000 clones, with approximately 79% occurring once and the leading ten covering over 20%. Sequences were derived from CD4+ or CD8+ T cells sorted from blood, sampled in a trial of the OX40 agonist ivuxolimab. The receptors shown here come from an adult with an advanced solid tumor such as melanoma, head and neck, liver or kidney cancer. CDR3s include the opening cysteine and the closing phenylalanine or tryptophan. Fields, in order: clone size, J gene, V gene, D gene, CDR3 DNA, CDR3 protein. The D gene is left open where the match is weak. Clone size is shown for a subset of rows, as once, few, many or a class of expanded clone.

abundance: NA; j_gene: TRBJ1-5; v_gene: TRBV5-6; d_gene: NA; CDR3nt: TGTGCCAGCAGCTTGGGGGCGGGCCAGCCCCAGCATTTT; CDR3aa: CASSLGAGQPQHF
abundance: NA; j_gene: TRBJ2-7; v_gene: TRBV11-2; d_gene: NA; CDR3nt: TGTGCCAGCAGCTTGGGAGGGGGCCGCGACTACGAGCAGTACTTC; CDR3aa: CASSLGGGRDYEQYF
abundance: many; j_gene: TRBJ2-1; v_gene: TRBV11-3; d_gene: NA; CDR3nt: TGTGCCAGCAGCGACTGGGCCAATGAGCAGTTCTTC; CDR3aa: CASSDWANEQFF
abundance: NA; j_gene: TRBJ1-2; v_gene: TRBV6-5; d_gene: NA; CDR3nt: TGTGCCAGCAGTTACACCGGGAACCTTAACTATGGCTACACCTTC; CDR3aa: CASSYTGNLNYGYTF
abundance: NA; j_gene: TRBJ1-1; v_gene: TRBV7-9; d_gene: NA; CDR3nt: TGTGCCAGCAGCTTAGTGGGTAGGGAGGAAGCTTTCTTT; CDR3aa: CASSLVGREEAFF
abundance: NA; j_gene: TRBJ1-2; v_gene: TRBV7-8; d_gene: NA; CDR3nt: TGTGCCAGCAGCTTAGTGAACGCCGCGGGCTACACCTTC; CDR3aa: CASSLVNAAGYTF
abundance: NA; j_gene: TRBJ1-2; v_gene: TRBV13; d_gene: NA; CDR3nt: TGTGCCAGCAGCCCACAGGGAGACTATGGCTACACCTTC; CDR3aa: CASSPQGDYGYTF
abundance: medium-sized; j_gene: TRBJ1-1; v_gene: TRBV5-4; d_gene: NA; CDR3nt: TGTGCCAGCAGCCCCGACAGTCGCGAAGCTTTCTTT; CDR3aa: CASSPDSREAFF
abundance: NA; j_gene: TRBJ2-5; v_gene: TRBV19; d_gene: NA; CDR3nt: TGTGCCAGTAGTCTCCGGGGTTACGGGGAGACCCAGTACTTC; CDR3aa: CASSLRGYGETQYF
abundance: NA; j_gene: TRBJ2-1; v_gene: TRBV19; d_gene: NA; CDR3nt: TGTGCCAGTAGTACAGCCTTGAATTCTGAGCAGTTCTTC; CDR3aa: CASSTALNSEQFF
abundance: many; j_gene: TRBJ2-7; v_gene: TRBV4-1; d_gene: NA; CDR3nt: TGCGCCAGCAGCCAAGGGGGCTCCTACGAGCAGTACTTC; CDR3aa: CASSQGGSYEQYF
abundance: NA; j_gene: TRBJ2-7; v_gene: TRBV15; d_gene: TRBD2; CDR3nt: TGTGCCACCAGCAACTCCGGGGCTAGCGGGAGATGGTCCTACGAGCAGTACTTC; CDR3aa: CATSNSGASGRWSYEQYF
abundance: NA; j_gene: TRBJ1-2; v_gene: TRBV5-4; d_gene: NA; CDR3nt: TGTGCCAGCAGCTTCGGGATAGGCTACACCTTC; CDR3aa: CASSFGIGYTF
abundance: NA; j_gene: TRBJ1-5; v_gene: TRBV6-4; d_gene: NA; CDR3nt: TGTGCCAGCAGTGACAGGGAGGTCAGGCCCCAGCATTTT; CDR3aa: CASSDREVRPQHF
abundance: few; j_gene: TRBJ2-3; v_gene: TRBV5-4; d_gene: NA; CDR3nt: TGTGCCAGCAGCTTGGGGCTGGGGGCTGTCACAGATACGCAGTATTTT; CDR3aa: CASSLGLGAVTDTQYF
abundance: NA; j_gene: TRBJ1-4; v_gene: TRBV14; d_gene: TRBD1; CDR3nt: TGTGCCAGCAGCCCTCTGACAGGGGGCGACGAAAAACTGTTTTTT; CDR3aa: CASSPLTGGDEKLFF
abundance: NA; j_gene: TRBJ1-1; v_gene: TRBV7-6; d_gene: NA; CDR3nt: TGTGCCAGCAGCTTAGGACAGTCAAACACTGAAGCTTTCTTT; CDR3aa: CASSLGQSNTEAFF
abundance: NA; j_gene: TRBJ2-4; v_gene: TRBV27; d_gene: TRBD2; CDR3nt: TGTGCCAGCAGTTGTGAACAGGGCCCGAAGGGACTAGCGGCCCTAGCCAAAAACATTCAGTACTTC; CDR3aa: CASSCEQGPKGLAALAKNIQYF
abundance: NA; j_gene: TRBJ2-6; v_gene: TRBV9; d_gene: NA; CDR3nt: TGTGCCAGCAGCTCGAACAAGGCTGGGGCCAACGTCCTGACTTTC; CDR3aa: CASSSNKAGANVLTF
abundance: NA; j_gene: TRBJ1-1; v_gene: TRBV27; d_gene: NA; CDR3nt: TGTGCCAGCCGTTCCGGGTCCTCCACTGAAGCTTTCTTT; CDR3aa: CASRSGSSTEAFF
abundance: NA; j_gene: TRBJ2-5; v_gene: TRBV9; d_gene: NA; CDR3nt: TGTGCCAGCAGCCCAGGGGGGACTGGTGAGACCCAGTACTTC; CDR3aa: CASSPGGTGETQYF
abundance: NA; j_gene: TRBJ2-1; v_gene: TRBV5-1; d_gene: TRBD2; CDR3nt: TGCGCCAGCAGCCGGACTAGCGGGAGCGATGAGCAGTTCTTC; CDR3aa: CASSRTSGSDEQFF
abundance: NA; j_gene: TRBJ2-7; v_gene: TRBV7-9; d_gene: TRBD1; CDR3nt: TGTGCCAGCAGCTTAGTTAGGACAGGTGAGAGCTCCTACGAGCAGTACTTC; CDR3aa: CASSLVRTGESSYEQYF
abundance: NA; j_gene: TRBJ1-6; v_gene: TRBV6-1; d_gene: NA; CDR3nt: TGTGCCAGCAGTCTCCCCGAGGGGCTAAATTCACCCCTCCACTTT; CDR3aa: CASSLPEGLNSPLHF
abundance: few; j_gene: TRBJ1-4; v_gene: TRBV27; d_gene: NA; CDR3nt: TGTGCCAGCAGTCTGGGGTATGCGGAAAAACTGTTTTTT; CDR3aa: CASSLGYAEKLFF
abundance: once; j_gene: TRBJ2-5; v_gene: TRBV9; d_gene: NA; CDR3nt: TGTGCCAGCAGCGGAGAGGAGACCCAGTACTTC; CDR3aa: CASSGEETQYF
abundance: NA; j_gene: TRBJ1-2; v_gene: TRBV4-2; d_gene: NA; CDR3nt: TGTGCCAGCAGCCCCATGGGGATCGCGGGAGATGGCTACACCTTC; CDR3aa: CASSPMGIAGDGYTF
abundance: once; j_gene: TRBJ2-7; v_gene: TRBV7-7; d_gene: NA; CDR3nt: TGTGCCAGCAGCGACCGCTACGAGCAGTACTTC; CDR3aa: CASSDRYEQYF
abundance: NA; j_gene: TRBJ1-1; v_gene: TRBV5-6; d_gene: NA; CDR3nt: TGTGCCAGCAGCCCGGATAGGGGAAATGAAGCTTTCTTT; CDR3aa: CASSPDRGNEAFF
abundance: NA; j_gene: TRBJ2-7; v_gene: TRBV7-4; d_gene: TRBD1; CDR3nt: TGTGCCAGCAGCCCTCTAACAGGGGGCTCGTACGAGCAGTACTTC; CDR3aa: CASSPLTGGSYEQYF
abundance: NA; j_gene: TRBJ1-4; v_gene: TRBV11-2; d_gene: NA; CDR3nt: TGTGCCAGCAGCCGTTGGCAGGCGTCTAATGAAAAACTGTTTTTT; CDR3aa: CASSRWQASNEKLFF
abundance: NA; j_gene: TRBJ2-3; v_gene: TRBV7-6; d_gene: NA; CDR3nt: TGTGCCAGCAGCTTAGGACGAGACAGGGATACGCAGTATTTT; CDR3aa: CASSLGRDRDTQYF
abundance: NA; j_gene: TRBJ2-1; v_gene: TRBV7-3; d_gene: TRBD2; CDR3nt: TGTGCCAGCAGCTTAATGCCGGGACTAGGTACGAGCTCCTACAATGAGCAGTTCTTC; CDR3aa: CASSLMPGLGTSSYNEQFF
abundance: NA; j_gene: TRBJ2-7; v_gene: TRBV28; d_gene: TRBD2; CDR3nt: TGTGCCAGCAGGGGGCTGATAGCGGGAGGCACTTACTACGAGCAGTACTTC; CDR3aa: CASRGLIAGGTYYEQYF
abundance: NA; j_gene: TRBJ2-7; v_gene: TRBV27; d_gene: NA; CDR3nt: TGTGCCAGCAGTTCCGGGGCGCGGCGCTACGAGCAGTACTTC; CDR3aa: CASSSGARRYEQYF
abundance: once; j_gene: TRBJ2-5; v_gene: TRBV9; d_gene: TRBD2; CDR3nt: TGTGCCAGCAGCGGAAGCAGCGGGGGGGCCTCGTCCGGTCGGGAGACCCAGTACTTC; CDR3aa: CASSGSSGGASSGRETQYF
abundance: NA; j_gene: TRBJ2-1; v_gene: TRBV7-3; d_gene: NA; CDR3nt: TGTGCCAGCAGCCCGAACTACAATGAGCAGTTCTTC; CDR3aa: CASSPNYNEQFF
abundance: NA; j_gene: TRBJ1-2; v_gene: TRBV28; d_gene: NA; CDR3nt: TGTGCCAGCAGTGATGAGATGGCCCTCCCCTATGGCTACACCTTC; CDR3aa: CASSDEMALPYGYTF
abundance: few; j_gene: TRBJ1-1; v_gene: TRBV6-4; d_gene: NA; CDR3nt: TGTGCCAGCAGTGACTCTGGGAGAGGGAACACTGAAGCTTTCTTT; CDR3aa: CASSDSGRGNTEAFF
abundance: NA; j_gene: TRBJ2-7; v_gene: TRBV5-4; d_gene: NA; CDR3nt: TGTGCCAGCAGCCAAGTGGGGGCCGACGAGCAGTACTTC; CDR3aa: CASSQVGADEQYF
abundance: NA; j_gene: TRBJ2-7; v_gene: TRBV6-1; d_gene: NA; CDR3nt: TGTGCCAGCAGTCCAGGTACAGGGCACGGGTACGAGCAGTACTTC; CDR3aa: CASSPGTGHGYEQYF
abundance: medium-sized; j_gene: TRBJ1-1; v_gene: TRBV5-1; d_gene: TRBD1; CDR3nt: TGCGCCAGCAGCCTCGCGGGACAGGGTACTGAAGCTTTCTTT; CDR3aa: CASSLAGQGTEAFF
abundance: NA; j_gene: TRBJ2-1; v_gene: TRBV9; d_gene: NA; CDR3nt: TGTGCCAGCAGCTCTAGCGTAACCTACAATGAGCAGTTCTTC; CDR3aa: CASSSSVTYNEQFF